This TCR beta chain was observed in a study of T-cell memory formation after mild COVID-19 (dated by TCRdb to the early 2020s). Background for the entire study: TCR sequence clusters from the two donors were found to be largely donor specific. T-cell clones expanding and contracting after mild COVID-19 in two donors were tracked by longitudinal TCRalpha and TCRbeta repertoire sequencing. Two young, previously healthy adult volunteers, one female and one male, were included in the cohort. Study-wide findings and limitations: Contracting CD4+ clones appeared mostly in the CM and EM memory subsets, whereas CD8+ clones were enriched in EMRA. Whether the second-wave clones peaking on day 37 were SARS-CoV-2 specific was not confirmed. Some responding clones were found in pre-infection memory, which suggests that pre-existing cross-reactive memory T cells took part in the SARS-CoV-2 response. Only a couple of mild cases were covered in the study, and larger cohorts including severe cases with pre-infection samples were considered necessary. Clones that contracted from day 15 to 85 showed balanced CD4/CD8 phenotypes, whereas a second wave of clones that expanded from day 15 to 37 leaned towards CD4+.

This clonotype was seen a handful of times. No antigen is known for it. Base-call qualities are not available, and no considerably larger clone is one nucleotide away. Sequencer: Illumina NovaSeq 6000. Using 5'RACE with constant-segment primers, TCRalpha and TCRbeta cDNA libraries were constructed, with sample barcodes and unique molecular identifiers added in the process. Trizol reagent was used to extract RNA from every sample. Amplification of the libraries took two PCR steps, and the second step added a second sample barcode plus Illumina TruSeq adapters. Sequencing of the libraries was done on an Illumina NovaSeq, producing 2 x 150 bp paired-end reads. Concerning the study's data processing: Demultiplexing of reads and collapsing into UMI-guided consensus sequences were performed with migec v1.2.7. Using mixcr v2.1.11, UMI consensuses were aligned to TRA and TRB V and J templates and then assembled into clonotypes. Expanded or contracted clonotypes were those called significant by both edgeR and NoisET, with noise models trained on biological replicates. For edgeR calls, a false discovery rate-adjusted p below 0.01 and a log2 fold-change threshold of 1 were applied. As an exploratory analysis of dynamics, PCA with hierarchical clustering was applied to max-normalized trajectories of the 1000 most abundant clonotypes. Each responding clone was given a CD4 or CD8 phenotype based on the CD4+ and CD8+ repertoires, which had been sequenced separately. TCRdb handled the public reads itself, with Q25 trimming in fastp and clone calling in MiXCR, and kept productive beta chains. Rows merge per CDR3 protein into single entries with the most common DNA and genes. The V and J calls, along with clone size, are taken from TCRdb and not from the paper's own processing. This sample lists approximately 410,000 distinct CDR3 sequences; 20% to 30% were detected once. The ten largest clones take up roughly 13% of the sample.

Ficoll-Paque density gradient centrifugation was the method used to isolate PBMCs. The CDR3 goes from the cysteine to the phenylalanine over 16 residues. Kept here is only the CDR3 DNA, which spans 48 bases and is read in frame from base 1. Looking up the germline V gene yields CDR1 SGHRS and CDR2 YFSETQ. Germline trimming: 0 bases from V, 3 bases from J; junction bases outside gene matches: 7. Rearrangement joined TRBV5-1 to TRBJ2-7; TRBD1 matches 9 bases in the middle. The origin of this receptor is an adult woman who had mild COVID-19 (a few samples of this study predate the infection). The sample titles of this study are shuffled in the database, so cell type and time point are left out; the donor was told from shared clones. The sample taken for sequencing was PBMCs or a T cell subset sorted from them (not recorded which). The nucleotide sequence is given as TGCGCCAGCAGCTTGGAGGCCGGGACAGGGCTCTACGAGCAGTACTTC. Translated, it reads CASSLEAGTGLYEQYF.